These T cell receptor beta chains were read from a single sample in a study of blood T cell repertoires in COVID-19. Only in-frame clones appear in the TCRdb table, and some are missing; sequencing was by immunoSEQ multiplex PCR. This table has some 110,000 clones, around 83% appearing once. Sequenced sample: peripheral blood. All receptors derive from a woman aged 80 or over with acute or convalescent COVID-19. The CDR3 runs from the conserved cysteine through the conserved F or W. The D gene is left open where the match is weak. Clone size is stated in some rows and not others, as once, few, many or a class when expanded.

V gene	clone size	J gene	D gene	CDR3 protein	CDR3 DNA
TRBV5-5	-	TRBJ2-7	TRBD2	CASSSLAGFDEQYF	TGTGCCAGCAGCTCCCTAGCGGGATTCGACGAGCAGTACTTC
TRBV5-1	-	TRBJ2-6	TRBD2	CASSLSGTGANVLTF	TGCGCCAGCAGCCTTAGCGGGACTGGGGCCAACGTCCTGACTTTC
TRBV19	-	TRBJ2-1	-	CASSLRQNNEQFF	TGTGCCAGTAGTTTGAGACAGAACAATGAGCAGTTCTTC
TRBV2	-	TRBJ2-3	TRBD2	CASSEFLTSGRGDTQYF	TGTGCCAGCAGTGAGTTTTTGACTAGCGGGAGAGGGGATACGCAGTATTTT
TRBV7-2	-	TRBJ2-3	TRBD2	CASSLIAGGPTDTQYF	TGTGCCAGCAGCTTAATAGCGGGAGGGCCCACAGATACGCAGTATTTT
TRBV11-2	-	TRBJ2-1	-	CASSFVSPTYNEQFF	TGTGCCAGCAGCTTTGTCTCCCCTACCTACAATGAGCAGTTCTTC
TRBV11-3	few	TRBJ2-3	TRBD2	CASSSTGTSGRARDTQYF	TGTGCCAGCAGCTCAACCGGGACTAGCGGGAGGGCTAGAGATACGCAGTATTTT
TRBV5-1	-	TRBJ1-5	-	CASSPNLNQPQHF	TGCGCCAGCAGCCCCAATCTAAATCAGCCCCAGCATTTT
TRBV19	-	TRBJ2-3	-	CASRRKTSTDTQYF	TGTGCCAGTCGTAGAAAAACTAGCACAGATACGCAGTATTTT
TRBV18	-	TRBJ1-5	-	CASSPNPGVDQPQHF	TGTGCCAGCTCACCTAATCCAGGGGTGGATCAGCCCCAGCATTTT
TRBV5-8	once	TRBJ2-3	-	CASTPLVTDTQYF	TGTGCCAGCACACCACTAGTCACAGATACGCAGTATTTT